A selection of T cell receptor beta chains follows, all from one sample in a study of CD8 T cells in ankylosing spondylitis. TCRdb used MiXCR to reprocess the 5' RACE reads, holding one entry per CDR3 protein. The data show fewer than 150,000 distinct CDR3 sequences, about 7% seen once. Specimen: blood, either unsorted or a sorted T cell fraction (not recorded which). The receptors were gathered from a female donor with ankylosing spondylitis or in good health (not recorded which). The CDR3 runs from the conserved cysteine through the conserved F or W. D genes are given only for firm matches. Size values are once, few and many counts, or a class for expanded clones, and some rows have none.

size,D,J,V,DNA,CDR3
many,TRBD2,TRBJ2-2,TRBV15,TGTGCCACCAGCAGAGATACTAGCGGGGCCATTAACACCGGGGAGCTGTTTTTT,CATSRDTSGAINTGELFF
many,TRBD2,TRBJ2-7,TRBV5-1,TGCGCCAGCAGCTTGGCAGCGGGGGCCTCCTACGAGCAGTACTTC,CASSLAAGASYEQYF
many,.,TRBJ1-5,TRBV18,TGTGCCAGCTCCCTGGACGGGGAACAGCCCCAGCATTTT,CASSLDGEQPQHF
few,TRBD1,TRBJ1-1,TRBV7-3,TGTGCCAGCAGCGCGACAGGGGGCGTCACTGAAGCTTTCTTT,CASSATGGVTEAFF
many,.,TRBJ1-5,TRBV20-1,TGCAGTGCTAGAGCGCCTCAGGCAACGCCCCAGCATTTT,CSARAPQATPQHF
many,TRBD1,TRBJ2-3,TRBV5-1,TGCGCCAGCAGCTTAACCCCCCCGGGACAGGGATCCTCAGATACGCAGTATTTT,CASSLTPPGQGSSDTQYF
many,TRBD1,TRBJ1-5,TRBV4-1,TGCGCCAGCAGCGCGGACAGGGCGGGCAATCAGCCCCAGCATTTT,CASSADRAGNQPQHF
.,.,TRBJ2-1,TRBV19,TGTGCCAGTAGTATAGCTGGCCTTAGAAGATACAATGAGCAGTTCTTC,CASSIAGLRRYNEQFF
many,.,TRBJ1-1,TRBV13,TGTGCCAGCAGCTCAACTTGGGCCCCTGAAGCTTTCTTT,CASSSTWAPEAFF
many,TRBD1,TRBJ2-1,TRBV29-1,TGCAGCGTACAGGGGGCGTTAAGTGAGCAGTTCTTC,CSVQGALSEQFF
many,.,TRBJ2-1,TRBV2,TGTGCCACCGGCCTCGCGGAGATACCGGCCAATGAGCAGTTCTTC,CATGLAEIPANEQFF
many,.,TRBJ1-4,TRBV6-1,TGTGCCAGCCGGGGAGGGGTGGTGGAAAAACTGTTTTTT,CASRGGVVEKLFF
many,TRBD2,TRBJ2-1,TRBV19,TGTGCCAGTAGTACTCTTGCTAGCGGGGGCTCACTTTTCAATGAGCAGTTCTTC,CASSTLASGGSLFNEQFF
many,TRBD1,TRBJ1-1,TRBV7-3,TGTGCCAGCAGCCCCCGGACGACAGGGACTGAAGCTTTCTTT,CASSPRTTGTEAFF
many,.,TRBJ2-2,TRBV7-8,TGTGCCAGCAGCTTAAGAGGCGGCAGAACCGGGGAGCTGTTTTTT,CASSLRGGRTGELFF
many,TRBD1,TRBJ2-7,TRBV5-1,TGCGCCAGCAGCTTGGGGGACAGGGTCAACGAGCAGTACTTC,CASSLGDRVNEQYF
many,.,TRBJ1-1,TRBV5-1,TGCGCCAGCAGCTTGATTGCAGGGTTGACTGAAGCTTTCTTT,CASSLIAGLTEAFF
many,.,TRBJ1-2,TRBV27,TGTGCCAGCAGTTTTCAGGGAGCGGATGGCTACACCTTC,CASSFQGADGYTF
.,.,TRBJ1-1,TRBV6-1,TGTGCCAGCTTTCGGACCCCTGAAATGAACACTGAAGCTTTCTTT,CASFRTPEMNTEAFF
few,.,TRBJ1-3,TRBV7-9,TGTGCCAGCAGCTTGGGGGGGCCCTCTGGAAACACCATATATTTT,CASSLGGPSGNTIYF
many,.,TRBJ2-4,TRBV12-3/TRBV12-4,TGTGCCAGCAGTCGGACGGAGACACTAGCCAAAAACATTCAGTACTTC,CASSRTETLAKNIQYF
many,.,TRBJ2-3,TRBV12-3/TRBV12-4,TGTGCCAGCAGTTTGTCGCTCCCCACAGATACGCAGTATTTT,CASSLSLPTDTQYF
few,.,TRBJ2-1,TRBV4-1,TGCGCCAGCAGCCGGGGTGAGCAGTTCTTC,CASSRGEQFF
.,TRBD2,TRBJ2-3,TRBV29-1,TGCAGCGTTATAGCGGGGATACAGGGCACGCAGTATTTT,CSVIAGIQGTQYF
few,.,TRBJ2-1,TRBV5-1,TGCGCCAGCAGCTTGGGCAGTACCTCCTACAATGAGCAGTTCTTC,CASSLGSTSYNEQFF
many,.,TRBJ1-2,TRBV6-5,TGTGCCAGCAGTTATAACAGGCTAAACAACTATGGCTACACCTTC,CASSYNRLNNYGYTF
many,.,TRBJ2-1,TRBV19,TGTGCCAGTAGTATATCCGGGGGATGGTACAATGAGCAGTTCTTC,CASSISGGWYNEQFF
many,.,TRBJ1-2,TRBV12-3/TRBV12-4,TGTGCCAGCACCCGAGGGGAGACACGCAACTATGGCTACACCTTC,CASTRGETRNYGYTF
many,.,TRBJ2-5,TRBV2,TGTGCCAGCAGTGGGACAGAAGAGACCCAGTACTTC,CASSGTEETQYF
many,TRBD1,TRBJ2-2,TRBV24-1,TGTGCCACCAGTGACCCTGGGACAGGGGGCCGAACCGGGGAGCTGTTTTTT,CATSDPGTGGRTGELFF
many,.,TRBJ1-2,TRBV6-6,TGTGCCAGCAGTTACAAAGTAGTGGATGGCTACACCTTC,CASSYKVVDGYTF
few,TRBD1,TRBJ1-2,TRBV3-1,TGTGCCAGCAGCCACCAGGGGGCATATGGCTACACCTTC,CASSHQGAYGYTF
many,.,TRBJ1-1,TRBV7-2,TGTGCCAGCAGCTTAGGGGGCGGAGGGAACACTGAAGCTTTCTTT,CASSLGGGGNTEAFF
many,TRBD1,TRBJ2-5,TRBV10-3,TGTGCCATCAGTGAGCCGACAGGGGTACAAGAGACCCAGTACTTC,CAISEPTGVQETQYF
few,TRBD1,TRBJ2-3,TRBV7-3,TGTGCCAGCAGCTTACACAGGGGGCCAGATACGCAGTATTTT,CASSLHRGPDTQYF
many,TRBD1,TRBJ2-5,TRBV7-9,TGTGCCAGCAGCTCATTAGACAGGGAAGAGACCCAGTACTTC,CASSSLDREETQYF
many,TRBD2,TRBJ2-2,TRBV3-1,TGTGCCAGCAGCCCCAGGACTAGCCACACCGGGGAGCTGTTTTTT,CASSPRTSHTGELFF
many,TRBD1,TRBJ2-5,TRBV4-1,TGCGCCAGCAGCCAAGCAGGGGGTCCGGAGACCCAGTACTTC,CASSQAGGPETQYF
.,TRBD1,TRBJ2-1,TRBV5-1,TGCGCCAGCAGCAGGGGGACAGGGAGAACCTACAATGAGCAGTTCTTC,CASSRGTGRTYNEQFF
many,TRBD1,TRBJ2-7,TRBV20-1,TGCAGTGCTTCACCGGGACAGGGTCCCTACGAGCAGTACTTC,CSASPGQGPYEQYF
many,TRBD2,TRBJ2-2,TRBV7-2,TGTGCCAGCAGCTTATGGACTAGCCGCGGGGAGCTGTTTTTT,CASSLWTSRGELFF
many,.,TRBJ1-5,TRBV5-8,TGTGCCAGCAGCTTGGGTCGGGGGGGCGCGTTTACTCAGCCCCAGCATTTT,CASSLGRGGAFTQPQHF
many,TRBD1,TRBJ1-5,TRBV12-3/TRBV12-4,TGTGCCAGCAGTGCTACGCAGGGGGCGGTGTCGAGCGATCAGCCCCAGCATTTT,CASSATQGAVSSDQPQHF
many,TRBD2,TRBJ2-3,TRBV10-3,TGTGCCATCAGCTTAGCGGGGGGGATGACAGATACGCAGTATTTT,CAISLAGGMTDTQYF
many,.,TRBJ1-2,TRBV28,TGTGCCAGCAGTTTGGGGGGGGCAGGCTATGGCTACACCTTC,CASSLGGAGYGYTF
.,TRBD1,TRBJ1-1,TRBV3-1,TGTGCCAGCAGCCAAGATTGGAGGGCAGGGGGTACTTTCTTT,CASSQDWRAGGTFF
few,.,TRBJ2-3,TRBV2,TGTACCAGCAGTTCTCCCTTCAAGGGGGGCGGCCGGAGCACAGATACGCAGTATTTT,CTSSSPFKGGGRSTDTQYF
few,.,TRBJ2-7,TRBV20-1,TGCAGTGGAAGGGACGGCGGGGAGTACTACGAGCAGTACTTC,CSGRDGGEYYEQYF
many,.,TRBJ1-5,TRBV9,TGTGCCAGCAGCCCAGGAGGATCCGGGATGGCCCAGCATTTT,CASSPGGSGMAQHF
many,TRBD1,TRBJ1-1,TRBV3-1,TGTGCCAGCAGCAGCCCCGGGACAGGGAACACTGAAGCTTTCTTT,CASSSPGTGNTEAFF